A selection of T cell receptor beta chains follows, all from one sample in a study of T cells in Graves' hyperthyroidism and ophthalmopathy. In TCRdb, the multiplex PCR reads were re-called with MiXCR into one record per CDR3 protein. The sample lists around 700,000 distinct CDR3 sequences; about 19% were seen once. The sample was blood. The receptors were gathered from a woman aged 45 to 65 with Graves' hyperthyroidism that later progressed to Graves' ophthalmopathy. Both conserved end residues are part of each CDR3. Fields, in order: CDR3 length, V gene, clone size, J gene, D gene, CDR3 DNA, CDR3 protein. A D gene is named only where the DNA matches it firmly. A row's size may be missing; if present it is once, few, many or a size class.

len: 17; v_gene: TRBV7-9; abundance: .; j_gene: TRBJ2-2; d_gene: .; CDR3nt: TGTGCCAGCCCTCCCAATTTTCGCCAATCGAACACCGGGGAGCTGTTTTTT; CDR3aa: CASPPNFRQSNTGELFF
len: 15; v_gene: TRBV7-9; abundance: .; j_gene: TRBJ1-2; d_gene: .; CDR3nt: TGTGCCAGCGAATACATACTAAACCAGGCCGGCGGCTACACCTTC; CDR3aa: CASEYILNQAGGYTF
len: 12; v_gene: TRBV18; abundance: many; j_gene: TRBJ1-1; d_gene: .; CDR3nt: TGTGCCAGCTCACCACCGGACACTGAAGCTTTCTTT; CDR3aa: CASSPPDTEAFF
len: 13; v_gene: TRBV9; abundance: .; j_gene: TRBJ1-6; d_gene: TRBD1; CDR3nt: TGTGCCAGCAGCCTCAGGGGGGATTCACCCCTCCACTTT; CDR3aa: CASSLRGDSPLHF
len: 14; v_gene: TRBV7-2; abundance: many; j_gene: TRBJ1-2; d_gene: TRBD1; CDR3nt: TGTGCCAGCAGCGAGACAGGGGGGAACTATGGCTACACCTTC; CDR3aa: CASSETGGNYGYTF
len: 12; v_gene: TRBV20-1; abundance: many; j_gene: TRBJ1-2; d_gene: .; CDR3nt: TGCAGTGCTAGAGCCTCAGCGGGTGGCTACACCTTC; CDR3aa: CSARASAGGYTF
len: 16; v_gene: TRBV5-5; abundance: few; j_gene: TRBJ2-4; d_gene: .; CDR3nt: TGTGCCAGCAGCTTGAGGCCTTTCCTAGCCAAAAACATTCAGTACTTC; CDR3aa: CASSLRPFLAKNIQYF
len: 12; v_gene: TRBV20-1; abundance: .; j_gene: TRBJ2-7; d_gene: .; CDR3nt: TGCAGTGCTAGAATCCACACCTACGAGCAGTACTTC; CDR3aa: CSARIHTYEQYF
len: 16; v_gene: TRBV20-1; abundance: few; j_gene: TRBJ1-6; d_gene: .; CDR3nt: TGCAGTGCTAGATTAGGGAGTAGCTCCTATAATTCACCCCTCCACTTT; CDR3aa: CSARLGSSSYNSPLHF
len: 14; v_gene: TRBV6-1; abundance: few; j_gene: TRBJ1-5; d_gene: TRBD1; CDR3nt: TGTGCCAGCTTACAGGGGGGGGGAAGTCAGCCCCAGCATTTT; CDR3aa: CASLQGGGSQPQHF
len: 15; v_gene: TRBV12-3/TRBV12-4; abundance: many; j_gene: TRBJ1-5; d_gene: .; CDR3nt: TGTGCCAGCACTCTGGGGGGTTATAGCAATCAGCCCCAGCATTTT; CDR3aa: CASTLGGYSNQPQHF
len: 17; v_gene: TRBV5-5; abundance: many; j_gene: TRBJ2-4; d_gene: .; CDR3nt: TGTGCCAGCAGCTTGGCCCCGTGGAGGATAGCCAAAAACATTCAGTACTTC; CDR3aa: CASSLAPWRIAKNIQYF
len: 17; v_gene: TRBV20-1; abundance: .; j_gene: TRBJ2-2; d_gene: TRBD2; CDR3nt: TGCAGTGCTGACCGAGGACTAGCGGGGGGGCCTAACGGGGAGCTGTTTTTT; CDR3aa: CSADRGLAGGPNGELFF
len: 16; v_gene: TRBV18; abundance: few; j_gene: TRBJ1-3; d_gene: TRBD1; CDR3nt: TGTGCCAGCTCACAACCCGGGACAGGATCTGGAAACACCATATATTTT; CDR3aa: CASSQPGTGSGNTIYF
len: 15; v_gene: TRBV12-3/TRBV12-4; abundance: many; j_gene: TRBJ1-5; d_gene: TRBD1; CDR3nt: TGTGCCAGCAGTTTAGGACGCGACAGGGGGCAAGCCCAGCATTTT; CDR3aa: CASSLGRDRGQAQHF
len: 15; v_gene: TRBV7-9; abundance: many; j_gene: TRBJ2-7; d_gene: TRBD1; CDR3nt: TGTGCCAGCAGCTCTTCCGGGACAGGCTCCTACGAGCAGTACTTC; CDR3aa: CASSSSGTGSYEQYF
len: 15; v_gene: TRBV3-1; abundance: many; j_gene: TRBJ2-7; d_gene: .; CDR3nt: TGTGCCAGCAGCCAAGATCCGGCGGGGGCACGGGAGCAGTACTTC; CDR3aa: CASSQDPAGAREQYF
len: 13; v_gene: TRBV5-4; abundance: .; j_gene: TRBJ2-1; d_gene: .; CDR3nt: TGTGCCAGTACTGGGGGATCCTACAATGAGCAGTTCTTC; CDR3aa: CASTGGSYNEQFF